Shown below are 5 T cell receptor beta chains from a single sample sequenced in a study of T cell changes during pregnancy in multiple sclerosis. Clones were sequenced by immunoSEQ multiplex PCR, and TCRdb holds only the in-frame ones, with some missing. The data show about 120,000 clones, with approximately 93% seen just once and 6.2% held by the top ten. The sequences come from peripheral blood, collected before pregnancy. Source of these receptors: a female donor with multiple sclerosis, enrolled in a pregnancy study.

The table lists this clone with a few counts. Written as DNA, the CDR3 is TGTGCCAGCAACACCCCGAGACACGGCTACACCTTC. It is translated as CASNTPRHGYTF. V is TRBV12-1 and J is TRBJ1-2; the table's D call TRBD1 went unverified against the DNA. TRBV12-1 is described as a pseudogene. The CDR3 covers 12 residues.

The rearrangement joins TRBV6-5 to TRBJ1-1; a possible D gene is TRBD1 (5 bases). V lost 7 bases and J 11 bases, leaving 11 bases between the germline ends. The germline V gene encodes CDR1 MNHEY and CDR2 SVGAGI. The CDR3 length is 10 residues. This chain's CDR3 is CASIDSMAFF. As DNA, the CDR3 is TGTGCCAGCATCGACAGTATGGCTTTCTTT.

The chain is built from TRBV30 and TRBJ2-3, with 9 bases lining up with TRBD2. The CDR3 is 15 amino acids. With V trimmed by 1 base and J by 9 bases, 11 bases remained unmatched. Germline CDR1 and CDR2: GTSNPN and SVGIG (reference sequence). The CDR3 spells CAWSGVSAGGYTQYF. The CDR3 region has the DNA TGTGCCTGGAGTGGAGTTTCAGCGGGAGGATACACGCAGTATTTT.

This chain links TRBV10-3 with TRBJ1-1; 8 bases fit TRBD1. The junction had 8 bases not matched to a gene; V was cut back by 3 bases and J by 8 bases. This CDR3 has 14 amino acids. Germline lookup yields CDR1 ENHRY and CDR2 SYGVKD. The chain's CDR3 is CAISDPLRGPEAFF. The CDR3 bases are TGTGCCATCAGTGACCCCCTCAGGGGGCCGGAAGCTTTCTTT.

The J gene is TRBJ1-5, the V gene TRBV10-2; 7 positions match TRBD1. The germline gives CDR1 WSHSY, CDR2 SAAADI. Losses at the gene ends were 6 bases for V and 0 bases for J; bases not matched to a gene: 8. This CDR3 region has 16 residues. The CDR3 DNA is TGCGCCAGCAGCCCCGGGACAGTAGATAGCAATCAGCCCCAGCATTTT. This codes for CASSPGTVDSNQPQHF.